This TCR beta chain was sequenced for a study of cytomegalovirus exposure and HLA in healthy donors. Study-wide results and caveats: According to an earlier analysis, most TCR beta V segments yielded productive rearrangements about 87% or about 30% of the time. TCR beta V- and J-gene trimming was later associated with a missense DCLRE1C variant. The CMV antigen specificity of a few CMV-associated chains was confirmed through in vitro analysis.

V lost 1 base and J lost 10; bases outside the gene matches: 7. This CDR3 region has 15 residues. CDR1 is SGHTA and CDR2 is FQGNSA in the germline V gene. This clone was observed a handful of times. What it recognizes is unknown. This PCR relied on a set of 60 Vbeta primers and 13 Jbeta primers. Only in-frame clones appear in the TCRdb table, and some are missing; sequencing was by immunoSEQ multiplex PCR. This repertoire shows about 110,000 clones, approximately 15% found once; its top ten account for 1.9%. The TCR sequence derives from a woman under 30 in good health and CMV-seronegative. Sequencing was carried out using PBMCs. This chain connects TRBV7-2 to TRBJ1-6, with 7 bases fitting TRBD1. The DNA for the CDR3 is TGTGCCAGCAGCTTAGGGACAGGAGAGGCCTCACCCCTCCACTTT. This encodes CASSLGTGEASPLHF.